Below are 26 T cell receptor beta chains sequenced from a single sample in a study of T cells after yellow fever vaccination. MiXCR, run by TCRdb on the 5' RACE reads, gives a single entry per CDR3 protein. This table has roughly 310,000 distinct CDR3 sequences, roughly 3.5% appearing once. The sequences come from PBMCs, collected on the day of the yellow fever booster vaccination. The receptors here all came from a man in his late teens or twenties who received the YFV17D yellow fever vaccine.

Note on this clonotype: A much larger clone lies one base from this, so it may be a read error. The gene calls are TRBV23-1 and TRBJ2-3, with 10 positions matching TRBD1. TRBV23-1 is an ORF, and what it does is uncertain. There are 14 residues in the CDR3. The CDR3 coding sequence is TGCGCCTGCAGCGGACAGGGGGGAACAGATACGCAGTATTTT. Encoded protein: CACSGQGGTDTQYF.

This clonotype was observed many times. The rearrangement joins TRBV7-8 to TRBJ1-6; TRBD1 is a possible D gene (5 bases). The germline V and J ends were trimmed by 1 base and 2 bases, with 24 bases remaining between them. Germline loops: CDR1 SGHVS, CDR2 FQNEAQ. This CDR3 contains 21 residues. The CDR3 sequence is CASSLGSGVWIGGTYNSPLHF. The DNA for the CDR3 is TGTGCCAGCAGCTTAGGGTCGGGGGTTTGGATCGGGGGAACCTATAATTCACCCCTCCACTTT.

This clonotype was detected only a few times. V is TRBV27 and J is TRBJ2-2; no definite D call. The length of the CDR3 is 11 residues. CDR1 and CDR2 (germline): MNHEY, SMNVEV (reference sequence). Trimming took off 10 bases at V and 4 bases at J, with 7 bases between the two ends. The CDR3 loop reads CATRTTGELFF. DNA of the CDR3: TGTGCCACCAGAACCACCGGGGAGCTGTTTTTT.

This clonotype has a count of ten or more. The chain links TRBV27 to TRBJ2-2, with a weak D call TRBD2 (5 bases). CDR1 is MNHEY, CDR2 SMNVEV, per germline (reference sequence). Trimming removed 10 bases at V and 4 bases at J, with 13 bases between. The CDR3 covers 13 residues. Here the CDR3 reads CATSFRGTGELFF. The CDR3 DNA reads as TGTGCCACCTCATTCCGGGGCACCGGGGAGCTGTTTTTT.

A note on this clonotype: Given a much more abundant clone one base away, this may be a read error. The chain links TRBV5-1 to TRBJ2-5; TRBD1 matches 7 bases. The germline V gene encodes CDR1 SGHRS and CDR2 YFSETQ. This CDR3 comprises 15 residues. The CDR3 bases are TGCGCCAACAGCTGGACCGGACAGGTGATGGAGACCCAGTACTTC. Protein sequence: CANSWTGQVMETQYF.

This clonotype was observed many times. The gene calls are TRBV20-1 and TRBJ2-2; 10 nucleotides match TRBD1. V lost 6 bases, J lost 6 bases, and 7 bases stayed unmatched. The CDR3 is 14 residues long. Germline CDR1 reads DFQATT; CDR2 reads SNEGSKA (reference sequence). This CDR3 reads CSARQGASAGELFF. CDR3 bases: TGCAGTGCCAGACAGGGGGCTAGTGCCGGGGAGCTGTTTTTT.

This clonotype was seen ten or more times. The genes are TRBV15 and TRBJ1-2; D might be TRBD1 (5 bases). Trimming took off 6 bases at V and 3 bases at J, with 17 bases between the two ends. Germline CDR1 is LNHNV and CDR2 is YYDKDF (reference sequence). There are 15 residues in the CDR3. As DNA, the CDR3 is TGTGCCACCAGTAGGGGAATAGCGGTTGACTATGGCTACACCTTC. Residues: CATSRGIAVDYGYTF. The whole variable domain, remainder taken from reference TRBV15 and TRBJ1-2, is DAMVIQNPRYQVTQFGKPVTLSCSQTLNHNVMYWYQQKSSQAPKLLFHYYDKDFNNEADTPDNFQSRRPNTSFCFLDIRSPGLGDTAMYLCATSRGIAVDYGYTFGSGTRLTVV.

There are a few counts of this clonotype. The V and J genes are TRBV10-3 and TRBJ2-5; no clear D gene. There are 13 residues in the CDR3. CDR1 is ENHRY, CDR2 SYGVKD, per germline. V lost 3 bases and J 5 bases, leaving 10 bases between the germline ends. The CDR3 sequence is CAISDSAWETQYF. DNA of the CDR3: TGTGCCATCAGTGATTCAGCGTGGGAGACCCAGTACTTC.

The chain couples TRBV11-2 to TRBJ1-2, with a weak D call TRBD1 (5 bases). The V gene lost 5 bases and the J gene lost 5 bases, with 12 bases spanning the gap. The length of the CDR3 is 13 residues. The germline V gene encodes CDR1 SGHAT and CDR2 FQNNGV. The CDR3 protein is CASSPRGLYGYTF. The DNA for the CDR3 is TGTGCCAGCAGCCCCCGGGGACTATATGGCTACACCTTC.

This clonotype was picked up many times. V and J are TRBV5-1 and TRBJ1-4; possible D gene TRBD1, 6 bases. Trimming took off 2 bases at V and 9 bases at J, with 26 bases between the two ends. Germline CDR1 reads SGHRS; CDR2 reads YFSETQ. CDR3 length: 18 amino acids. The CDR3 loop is CASSFPYPDRQGDKKLFF. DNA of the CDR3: TGCGCCAGCAGCTTCCCGTACCCCGACAGGCAGGGAGATAAAAAACTGTTTTTT. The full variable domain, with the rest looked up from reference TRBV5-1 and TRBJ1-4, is KAGVTQTPRYLIKTRGQQVTLSCSPISGHRSVSWYQQTPGQGLQFLFEYFSETQRNKGNFPGRFSGRQFSNSRSEMNVSTLELGDSALYLCASSFPYPDRQGDKKLFFGSGTQLSVL.

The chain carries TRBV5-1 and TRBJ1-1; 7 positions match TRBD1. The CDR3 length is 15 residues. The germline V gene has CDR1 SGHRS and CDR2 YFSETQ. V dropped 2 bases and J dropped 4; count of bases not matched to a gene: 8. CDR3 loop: CASSLIQGEGTEAFF. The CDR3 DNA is TGCGCCAGCAGCTTAATTCAGGGGGAAGGCACTGAAGCTTTCTTT.

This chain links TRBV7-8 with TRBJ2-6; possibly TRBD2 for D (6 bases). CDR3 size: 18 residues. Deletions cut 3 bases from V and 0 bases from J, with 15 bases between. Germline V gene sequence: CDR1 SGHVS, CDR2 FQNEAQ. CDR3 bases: TGTGCCAGCAGCTTGTGGGCGGGGCCTATCTCTGGGGCCAACGTCCTGACTTTC. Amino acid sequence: CASSLWAGPISGANVLTF.

The CDR3 DNA reads TGCAGTGCTACGGACACCATATATTTT. This codes for CSATDTIYF. The J gene is TRBJ1-3, the V gene TRBV20-1; no definite D call. This CDR3 is 9 amino acids long. The V gene's germline CDR1 is DFQATT and CDR2 SNEGSKA (reference sequence). Trimming removed 4 bases at V and 8 bases at J, with 3 bases between.

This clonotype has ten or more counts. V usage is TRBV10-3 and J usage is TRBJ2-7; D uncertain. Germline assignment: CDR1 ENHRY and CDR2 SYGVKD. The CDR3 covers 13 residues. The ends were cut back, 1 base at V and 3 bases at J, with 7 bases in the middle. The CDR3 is CAISEFAYYEQYF. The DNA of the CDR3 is TGTGCCATCAGTGAGTTCGCGTACTACGAGCAGTACTTC.

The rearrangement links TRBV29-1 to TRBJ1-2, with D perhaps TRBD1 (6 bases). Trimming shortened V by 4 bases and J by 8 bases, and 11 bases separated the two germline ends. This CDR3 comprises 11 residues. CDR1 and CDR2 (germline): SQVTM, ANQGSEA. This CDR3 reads CSVVGGDGYTF. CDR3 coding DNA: TGCAGCGTTGTGGGGGGCGACGGCTACACCTTC.

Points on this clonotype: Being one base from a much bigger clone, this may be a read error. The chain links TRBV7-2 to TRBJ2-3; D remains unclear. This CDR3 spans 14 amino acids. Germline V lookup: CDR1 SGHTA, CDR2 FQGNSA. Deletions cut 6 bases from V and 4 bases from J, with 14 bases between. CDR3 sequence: CASRLLVLADTQYF. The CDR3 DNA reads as TGTGCCAGCAGGTTACTTGTTCTGGCAGATACGCAGTATTTT.

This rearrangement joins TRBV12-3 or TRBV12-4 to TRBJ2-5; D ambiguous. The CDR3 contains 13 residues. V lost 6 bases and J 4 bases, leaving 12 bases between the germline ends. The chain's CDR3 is CASSLVQTETQYF. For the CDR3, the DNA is TGTGCCAGCAGCCTCGTACAAACAGAGACCCAGTACTTC.

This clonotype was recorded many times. CDR3 coding DNA: TGTGCCAGCAGTCCACTCGGGAGGATAGCGGGGTACAATGAGCAGTTCTTC. It translates to CASSPLGRIAGYNEQFF. The genes are TRBV27 and TRBJ2-1; 8 nucleotides match TRBD2. There are 17 residues in the CDR3. After removal of 5 bases from V and 4 bases from J, the junction contained 13 bases not matched to a gene. CDR1 is MNHEY, CDR2 SMNVEV, per germline (reference sequence).

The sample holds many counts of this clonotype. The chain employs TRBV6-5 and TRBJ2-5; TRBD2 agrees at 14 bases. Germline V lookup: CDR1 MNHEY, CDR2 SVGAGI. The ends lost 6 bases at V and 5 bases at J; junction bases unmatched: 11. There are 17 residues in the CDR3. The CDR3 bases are TGTGCCAGCAGGGCAACCGGGACTAGCGGGGGTAGGGAGACCCAGTACTTC. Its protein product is CASRATGTSGGRETQYF.

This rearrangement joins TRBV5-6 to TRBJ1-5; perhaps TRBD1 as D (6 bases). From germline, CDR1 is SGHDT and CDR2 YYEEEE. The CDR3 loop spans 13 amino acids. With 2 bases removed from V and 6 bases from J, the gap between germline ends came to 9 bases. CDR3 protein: CASSFGTLQPQHF. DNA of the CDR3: TGTGCCAGCAGCTTCGGGACACTTCAGCCCCAGCATTTT.

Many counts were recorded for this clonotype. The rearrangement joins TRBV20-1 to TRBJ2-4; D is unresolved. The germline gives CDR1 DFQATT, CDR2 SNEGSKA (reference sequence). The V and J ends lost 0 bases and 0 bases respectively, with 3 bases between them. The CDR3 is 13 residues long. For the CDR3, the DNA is TGCAGTGCTAGAGATATAGCCAAAAACATTCAGTACTTC. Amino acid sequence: CSARDIAKNIQYF.

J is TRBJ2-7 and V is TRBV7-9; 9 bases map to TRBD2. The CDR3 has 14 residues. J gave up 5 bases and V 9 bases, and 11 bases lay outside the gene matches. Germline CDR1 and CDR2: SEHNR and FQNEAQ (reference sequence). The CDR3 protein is CASSPSGGSDEQYF. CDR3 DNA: TGTGCCAGTAGCCCAAGCGGGGGGAGCGACGAGCAGTACTTC.

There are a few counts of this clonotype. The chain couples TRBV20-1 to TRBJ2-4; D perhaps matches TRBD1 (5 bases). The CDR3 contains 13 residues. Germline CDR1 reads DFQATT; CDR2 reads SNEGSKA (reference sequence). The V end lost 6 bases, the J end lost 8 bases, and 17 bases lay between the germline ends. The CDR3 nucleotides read TGCAGTGCCCGCTGGGGCACCTCGGACATTCAGTACTTC. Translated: CSARWGTSDIQYF.

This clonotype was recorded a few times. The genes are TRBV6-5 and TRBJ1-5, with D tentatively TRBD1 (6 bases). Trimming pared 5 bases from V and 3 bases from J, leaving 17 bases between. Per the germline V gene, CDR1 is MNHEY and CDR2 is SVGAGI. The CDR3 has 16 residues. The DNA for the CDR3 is TGTGCCAGCAGTCAGCGCCGGGGGCCCTCCAATCAGCCCCAGCATTTT. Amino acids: CASSQRRGPSNQPQHF.

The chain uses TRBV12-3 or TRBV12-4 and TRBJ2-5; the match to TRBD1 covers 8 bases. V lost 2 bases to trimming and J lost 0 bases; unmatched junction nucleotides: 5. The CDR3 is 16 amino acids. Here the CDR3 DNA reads TGTGCCAGCAGTTTATTTGGGACAGGCGACCAAGAGACCCAGTACTTC. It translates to CASSLFGTGDQETQYF.

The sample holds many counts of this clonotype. CDR3 amino acids: CASSLGQADEQFF. The CDR3 DNA reads as TGCGCCAGCAGCCTCGGACAGGCTGATGAGCAGTTCTTC. The V and J genes are TRBV5-1 and TRBJ2-1, with 7 bases matching TRBD1. CDR3 length: 13 amino acids. Germline V gene data show CDR1 as SGHRS and CDR2 as YFSETQ. Trimming cost V 4 bases and J 8 bases; bases outside gene matches: 6.